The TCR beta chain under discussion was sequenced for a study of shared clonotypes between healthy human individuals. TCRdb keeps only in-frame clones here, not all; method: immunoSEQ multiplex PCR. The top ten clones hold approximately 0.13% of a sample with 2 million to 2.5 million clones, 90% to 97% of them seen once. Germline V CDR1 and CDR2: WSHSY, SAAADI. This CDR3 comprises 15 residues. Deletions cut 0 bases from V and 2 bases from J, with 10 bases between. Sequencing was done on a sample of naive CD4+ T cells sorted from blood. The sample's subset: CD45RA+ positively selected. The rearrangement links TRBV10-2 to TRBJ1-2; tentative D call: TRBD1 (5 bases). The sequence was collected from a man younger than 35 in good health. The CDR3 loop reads CASSESPGGNYGYTF. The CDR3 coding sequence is TGCGCCAGCAGTGAGTCTCCGGGGGGAAACTATGGCTACACCTTC.